The T cell receptor beta chain under discussion was sequenced for a study of T cells expressing NK-cell markers. About the study: Beta-chain profiling covered CD3+CD56+NKG2C+, CD3+CD56+NKG2C- and CD3+CD56-NKG2C+ sorted subsets. With respect to HCMV, seven of the eight sequenced donors were seropositive, and one was seronegative. General study results and limits: Whether expanded NKG2C+ T cell clones were HCMV-specific remained unclear.

As for this clonotype: Antigen: not known.

TCRdb reprocessed the 5' RACE reads and stores each CDR3 protein as one record, lacking DNA. The sample's table shows around 280,000 distinct CDR3 sequences. The CDR3 is 15 amino acids. Germline V gene data show CDR1 as SGDLS and CDR2 as YYNGEE. This TCR came from a man aged 18 to 35 in good health. The rearrangement joins TRBV9 to TRBJ2-6; with no DNA, the TCRdb D assignment of TRBD1 cannot be verified. Sequencing used blood T cells: a sorted CD56 or NKG2C T cell subset, CD4+ or CD8+ T cells, or bulk PBMC T cells (not recorded which). The CDR3 loop is CASSQGYSGANVLTF.